The following is a T cell receptor (beta chain) sequence with its context. Its antigen is undetermined. Germline V gives CDR1 SGHTA, CDR2 FQGNSA. The junction had 4 bases not matched to a gene; V was cut back by 5 bases and J by 4 bases. The CDR3 is 13 amino acids. This record comes from a study of chemoradiotherapy in HPV16-positive cancers. Study information: Candidate HPV-specific clones and shared TCR motifs came from two HPV16-positive patients. Overall study results and limits: During treatment, candidate HPV-specific clones and E7-related motifs expanded in tumor.

Measured with immunoSEQ multiplex PCR; TCRdb has only the in-frame clones, and not every one. The sample holds about 32,000 clones, 70% to 90% seen once. The rearrangement joins TRBV7-2 to TRBJ1-2; 7 bases map to TRBD1. Source: blood, taken from a patient who underwent chemoradiotherapy. This TCR was recovered from a human donor with HPV-associated anogenital cancer. The DNA for the CDR3 is TGTGCCAGCAGCCCACGGGACAGCTATGGCTACACCTTC. It encodes CASSPRDSYGYTF.